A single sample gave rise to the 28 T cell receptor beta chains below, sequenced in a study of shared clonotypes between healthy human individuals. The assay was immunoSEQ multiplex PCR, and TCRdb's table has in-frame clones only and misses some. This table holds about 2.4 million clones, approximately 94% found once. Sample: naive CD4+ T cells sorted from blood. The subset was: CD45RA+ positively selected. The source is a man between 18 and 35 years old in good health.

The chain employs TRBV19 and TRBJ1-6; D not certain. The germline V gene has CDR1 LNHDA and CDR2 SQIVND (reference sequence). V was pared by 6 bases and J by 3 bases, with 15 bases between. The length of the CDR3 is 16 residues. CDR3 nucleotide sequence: TGTGCCAGTAGCCCCAACAGTTCCGGCTATAATTCACCCCTCCACTTT. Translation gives CASSPNSSGYNSPLHF.

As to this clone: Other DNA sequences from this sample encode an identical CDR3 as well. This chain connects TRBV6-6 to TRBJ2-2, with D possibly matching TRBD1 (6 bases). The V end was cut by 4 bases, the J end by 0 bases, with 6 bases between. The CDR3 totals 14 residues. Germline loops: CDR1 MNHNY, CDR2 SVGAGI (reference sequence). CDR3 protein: CASSWTANTGELFF. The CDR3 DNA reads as TGTGCCAGCAGTTGGACAGCGAACACCGGGGAGCTGTTTTTT.

The CDR3, as DNA: TGTGCCAGCAGCCTGGGACACCAGCCCTACGAGCAGTACTTC. Translation gives CASSLGHQPYEQYF. V and J are TRBV6-6 and TRBJ2-7; TRBD1 might be the D (6 bases). The CDR3 loop spans 14 amino acids. V shed 6 bases and J shed 2 bases, with 14 bases lying between them. Germline CDR1 and CDR2: MNHNY and SVGAGI (reference sequence).

The CDR3 protein is CASSRSGVGNEKLFF. The CDR3 DNA reads as TGTGCCAGCAGTCGCAGCGGGGTGGGCAATGAAAAACTGTTTTTT. The chain employs TRBV25-1 and TRBJ1-4, with no clear D. The CDR3 is 15 amino acids. V was cut by 5 bases and J by 5 bases, with 15 bases left in between. Germline V gene data show CDR1 as MGHDK and CDR2 as SYGVNS.

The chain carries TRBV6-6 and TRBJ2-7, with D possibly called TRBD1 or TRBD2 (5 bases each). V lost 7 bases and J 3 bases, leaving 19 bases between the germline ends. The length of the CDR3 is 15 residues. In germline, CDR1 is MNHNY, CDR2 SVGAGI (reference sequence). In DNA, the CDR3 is TGTGCCAGCACTTCCTCCCCAGGGACCCTCTACGAGCAGTACTTC. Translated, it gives CASTSSPGTLYEQYF.

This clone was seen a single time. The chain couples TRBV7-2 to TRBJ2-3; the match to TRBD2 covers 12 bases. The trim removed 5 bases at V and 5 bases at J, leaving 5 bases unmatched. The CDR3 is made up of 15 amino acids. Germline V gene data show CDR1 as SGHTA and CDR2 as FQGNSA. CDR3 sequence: CASSPGGLAGDTQYF. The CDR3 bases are TGTGCCAGCAGCCCTGGGGGACTAGCGGGAGATACGCAGTATTTT.

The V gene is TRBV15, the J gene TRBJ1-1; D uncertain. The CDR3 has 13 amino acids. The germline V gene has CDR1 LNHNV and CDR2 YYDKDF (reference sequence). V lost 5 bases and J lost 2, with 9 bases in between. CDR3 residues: CATSVTRNTEAFF. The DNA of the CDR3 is TGTGCCACCAGCGTCACAAGAAACACTGAAGCTTTCTTT.

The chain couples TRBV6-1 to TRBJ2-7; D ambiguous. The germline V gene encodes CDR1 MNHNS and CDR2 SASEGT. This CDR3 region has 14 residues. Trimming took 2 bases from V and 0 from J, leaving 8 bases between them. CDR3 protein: CASSEWGTSYEQYF. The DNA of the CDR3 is TGTGCCAGCAGTGAATGGGGAACCTCCTACGAGCAGTACTTC.

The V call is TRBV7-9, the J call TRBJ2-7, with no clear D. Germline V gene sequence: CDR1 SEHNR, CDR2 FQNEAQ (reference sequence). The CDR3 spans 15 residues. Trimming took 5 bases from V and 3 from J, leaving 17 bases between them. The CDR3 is CASSHSPGSYYEQYF. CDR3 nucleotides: TGTGCCAGCAGCCACTCTCCCGGGTCCTACTACGAGCAGTACTTC.

The CDR3 here is CAWSPAMTGELFF. The CDR3 region has the DNA TGTGCCTGGAGCCCCGCCATGACCGGGGAGCTGTTTTTT. The J gene is TRBJ2-2, the V gene TRBV30; D gene uncertain. The CDR3 is 13 residues long. V was cut by 3 bases and J by 5 bases, with 10 bases left in between. Germline CDR1 reads GTSNPN; CDR2 reads SVGIG (reference sequence).

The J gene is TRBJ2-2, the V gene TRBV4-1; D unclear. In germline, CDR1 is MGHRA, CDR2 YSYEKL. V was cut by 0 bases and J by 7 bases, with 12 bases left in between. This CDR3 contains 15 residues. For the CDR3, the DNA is TGCGCCAGCAGCCAAGAGAGAGGAGAAGGCGGGGAGCTGTTTTTT. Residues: CASSQERGEGGELFF.

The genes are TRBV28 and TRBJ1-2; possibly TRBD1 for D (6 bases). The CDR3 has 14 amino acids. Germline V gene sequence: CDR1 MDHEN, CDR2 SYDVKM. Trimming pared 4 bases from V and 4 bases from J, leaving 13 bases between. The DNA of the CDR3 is TGTGCCAGCAGTTCCATAACAGGGATCTATGGCTACACCTTC. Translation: CASSSITGIYGYTF.

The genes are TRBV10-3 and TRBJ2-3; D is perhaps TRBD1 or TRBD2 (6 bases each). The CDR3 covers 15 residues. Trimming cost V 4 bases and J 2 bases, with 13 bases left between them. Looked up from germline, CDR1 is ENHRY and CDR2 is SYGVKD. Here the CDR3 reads CAISVGGTLTDTQYF. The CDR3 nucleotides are TGTGCCATCAGTGTAGGGGGGACACTCACAGATACGCAGTATTTT.

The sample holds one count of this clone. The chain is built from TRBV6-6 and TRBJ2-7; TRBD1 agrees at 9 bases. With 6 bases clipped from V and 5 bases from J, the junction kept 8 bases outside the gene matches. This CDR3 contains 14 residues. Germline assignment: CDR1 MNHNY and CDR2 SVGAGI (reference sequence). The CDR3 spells CASRAPGQGNEQYF. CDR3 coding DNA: TGTGCCAGCAGGGCTCCGGGACAGGGTAACGAGCAGTACTTC.

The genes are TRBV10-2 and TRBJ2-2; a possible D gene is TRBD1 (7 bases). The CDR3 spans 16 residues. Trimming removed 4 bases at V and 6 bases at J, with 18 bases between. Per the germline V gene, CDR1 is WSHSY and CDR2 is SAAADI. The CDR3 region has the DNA TGCGCCAGCAGTGCAGGGGGGTGGGAAAATCCCGGGGAGCTGTTTTTT. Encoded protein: CASSAGGWENPGELFF.

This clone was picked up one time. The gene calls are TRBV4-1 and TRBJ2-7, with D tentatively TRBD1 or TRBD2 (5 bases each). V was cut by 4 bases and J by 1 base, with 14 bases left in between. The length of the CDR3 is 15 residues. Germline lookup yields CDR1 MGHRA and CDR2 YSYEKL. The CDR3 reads CASSRPGAESYEQYF. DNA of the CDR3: TGCGCCAGCAGCCGACCCGGGGCAGAGTCCTACGAGCAGTACTTC.

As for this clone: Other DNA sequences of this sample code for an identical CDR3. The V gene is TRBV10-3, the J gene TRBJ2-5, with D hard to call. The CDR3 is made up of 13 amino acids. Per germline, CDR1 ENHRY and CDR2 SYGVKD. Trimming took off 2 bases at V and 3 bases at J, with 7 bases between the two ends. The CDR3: CAISEGEKETQYF. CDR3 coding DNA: TGTGCCATCAGTGAGGGAGAAAAAGAGACCCAGTACTTC.

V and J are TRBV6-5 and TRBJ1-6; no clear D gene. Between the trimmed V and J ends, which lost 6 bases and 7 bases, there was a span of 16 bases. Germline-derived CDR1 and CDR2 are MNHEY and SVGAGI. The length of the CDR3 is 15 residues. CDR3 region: CASSPLEGFNSPLHF. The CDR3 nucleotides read TGTGCCAGCAGCCCTTTGGAGGGCTTCAATTCACCCCTCCACTTT.

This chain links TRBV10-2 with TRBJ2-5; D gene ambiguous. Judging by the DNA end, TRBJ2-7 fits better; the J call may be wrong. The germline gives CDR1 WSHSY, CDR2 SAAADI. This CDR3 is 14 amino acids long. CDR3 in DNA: TGCGCCAGCAGTGAGCGAGGACGTCTCGGCGAGCAGTACTTC. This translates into CASSERGRLGEQYF.

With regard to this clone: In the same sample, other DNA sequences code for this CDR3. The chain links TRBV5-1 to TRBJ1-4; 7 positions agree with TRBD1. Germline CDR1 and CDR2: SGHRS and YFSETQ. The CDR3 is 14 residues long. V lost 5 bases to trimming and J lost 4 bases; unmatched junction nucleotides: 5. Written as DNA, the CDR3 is TGCGCCAGCAGTCCCGGGACAGTTAATGAAAAACTGTTTTTT. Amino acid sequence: CASSPGTVNEKLFF.

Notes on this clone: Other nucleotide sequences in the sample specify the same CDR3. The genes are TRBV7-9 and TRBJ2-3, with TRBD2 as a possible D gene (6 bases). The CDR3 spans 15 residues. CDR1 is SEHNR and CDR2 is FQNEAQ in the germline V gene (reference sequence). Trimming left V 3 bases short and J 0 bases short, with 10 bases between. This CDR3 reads CASSFGTLSTDTQYF. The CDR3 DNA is TGTGCCAGCAGCTTCGGGACTCTCAGCACAGATACGCAGTATTTT.

CDR3 sequence: CASSSGTGQYF. As DNA, the CDR3 is TGTGCCAGCAGCTCCGGGACAGGGCAGTACTTC. V is TRBV11-2 and J is TRBJ2-4, with 9 bases identical to TRBD1. Germline trimming cut 4 bases from V and 13 bases from J; bases unmatched to any gene: 2. The germline V gene has CDR1 SGHAT and CDR2 FQNNGV. The CDR3 is made up of 11 amino acids.

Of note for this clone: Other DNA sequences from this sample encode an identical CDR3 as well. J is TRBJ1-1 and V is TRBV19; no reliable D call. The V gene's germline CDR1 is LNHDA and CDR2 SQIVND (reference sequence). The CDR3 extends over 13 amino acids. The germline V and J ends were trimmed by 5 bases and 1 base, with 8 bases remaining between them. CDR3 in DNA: TGTGCCAGTAGTGTAGCTGAGAACACTGAAGCTTTCTTT. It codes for CASSVAENTEAFF.

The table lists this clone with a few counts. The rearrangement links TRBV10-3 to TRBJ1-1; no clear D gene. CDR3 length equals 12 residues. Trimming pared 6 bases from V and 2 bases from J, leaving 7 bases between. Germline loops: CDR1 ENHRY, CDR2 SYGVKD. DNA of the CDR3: TGTGCCATCAGGGACGCCAACACTGAAGCTTTCTTT. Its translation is CAIRDANTEAFF.

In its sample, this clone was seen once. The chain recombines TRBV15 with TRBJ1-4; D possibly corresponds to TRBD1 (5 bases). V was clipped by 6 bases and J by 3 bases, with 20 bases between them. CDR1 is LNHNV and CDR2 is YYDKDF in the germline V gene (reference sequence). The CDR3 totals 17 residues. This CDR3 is CATRPLLGGGSNEKLFF. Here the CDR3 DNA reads TGTGCCACCAGACCCCTACTCGGCGGGGGATCTAATGAAAAACTGTTTTTT.

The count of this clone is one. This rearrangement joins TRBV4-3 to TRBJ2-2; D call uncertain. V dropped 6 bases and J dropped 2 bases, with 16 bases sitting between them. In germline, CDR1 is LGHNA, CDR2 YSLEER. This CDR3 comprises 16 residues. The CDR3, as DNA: TGCGCCAGCAGTCCGGGCGGACCTCCAAACACCGGGGAGCTGTTTTTT. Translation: CASSPGGPPNTGELFF.

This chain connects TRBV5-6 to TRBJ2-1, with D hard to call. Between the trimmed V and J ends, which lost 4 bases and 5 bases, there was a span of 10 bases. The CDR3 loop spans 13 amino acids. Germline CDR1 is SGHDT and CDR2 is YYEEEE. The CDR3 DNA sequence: TGTGCCAGCAGCCTCCACGGAAACAATGAGCAGTTCTTC. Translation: CASSLHGNNEQFF.

The CDR3 bases are TGTGCCAGCAGCTTCTGGGTAGTATCCTACGAGCAGTACTTC. Encoded protein: CASSFWVVSYEQYF. This chain links TRBV5-8 with TRBJ2-7, with D hard to call. The length of the CDR3 is 14 residues. V dropped 2 bases and J dropped 1 base, with 10 bases sitting between them. The V gene's germline CDR1 is SGHTS and CDR2 YDEGEE.